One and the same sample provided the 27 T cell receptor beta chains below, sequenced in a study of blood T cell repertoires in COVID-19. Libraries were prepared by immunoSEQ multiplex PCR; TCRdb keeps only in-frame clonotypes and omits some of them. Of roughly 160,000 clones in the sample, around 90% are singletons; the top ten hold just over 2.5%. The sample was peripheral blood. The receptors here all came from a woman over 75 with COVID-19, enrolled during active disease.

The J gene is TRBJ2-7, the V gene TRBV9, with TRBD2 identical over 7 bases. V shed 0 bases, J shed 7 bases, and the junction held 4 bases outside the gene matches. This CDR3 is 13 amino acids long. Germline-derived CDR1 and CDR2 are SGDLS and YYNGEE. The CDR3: CASSVAPGGEQYF. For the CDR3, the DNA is TGTGCCAGCAGCGTAGCTCCCGGGGGGGAGCAGTACTTC.

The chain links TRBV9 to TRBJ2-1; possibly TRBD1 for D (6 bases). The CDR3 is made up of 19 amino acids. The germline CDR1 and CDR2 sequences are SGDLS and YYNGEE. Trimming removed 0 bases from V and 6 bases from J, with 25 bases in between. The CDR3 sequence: CASSVEGVVGAAPRNEQFF. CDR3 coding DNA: TGTGCCAGCAGCGTAGAGGGGGTAGTGGGGGCTGCACCGCGCAATGAGCAGTTCTTC.

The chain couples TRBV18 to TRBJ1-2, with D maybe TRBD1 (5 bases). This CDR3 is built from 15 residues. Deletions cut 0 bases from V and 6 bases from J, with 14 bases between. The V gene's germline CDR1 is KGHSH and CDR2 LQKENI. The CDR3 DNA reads TGTGCCAGCTCACCACCAGGGGATCCCCAAAATGGCTACACCTTC. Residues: CASSPPGDPQNGYTF.

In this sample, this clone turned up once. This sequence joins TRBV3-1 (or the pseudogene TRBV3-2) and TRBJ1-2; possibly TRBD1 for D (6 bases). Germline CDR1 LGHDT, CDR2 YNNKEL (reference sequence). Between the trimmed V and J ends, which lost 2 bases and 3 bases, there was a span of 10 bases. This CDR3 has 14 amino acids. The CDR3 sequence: CASSQQTGHYGYTF. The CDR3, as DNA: TGTGCCAGCAGCCAACAAACAGGGCACTATGGCTACACCTTC.

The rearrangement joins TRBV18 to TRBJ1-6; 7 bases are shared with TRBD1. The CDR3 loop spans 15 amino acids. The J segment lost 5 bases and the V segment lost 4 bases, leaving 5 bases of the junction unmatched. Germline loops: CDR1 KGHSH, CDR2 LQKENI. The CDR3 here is CASSQRDRDNSPLHF. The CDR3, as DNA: TGTGCCAGCTCACAACGCGACAGGGATAATTCACCCCTCCACTTT. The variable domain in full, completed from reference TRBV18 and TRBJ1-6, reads NAGVMQNPRHLVRRRGQEARLRCSPMKGHSHVYWYRQLPEEGLKFMVYLQKENIIDESGMPKERFSAEFPKEGPSILRIQQVVRGDSAAYFCASSQRDRDNSPLHFGNGTRLTVT.

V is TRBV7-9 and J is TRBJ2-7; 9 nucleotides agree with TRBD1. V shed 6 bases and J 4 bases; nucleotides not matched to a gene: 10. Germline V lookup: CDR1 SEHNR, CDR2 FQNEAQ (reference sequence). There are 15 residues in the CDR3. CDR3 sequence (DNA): TGTGCCAGCAGGGACGACAGGGGGGGTATGTACGAGCAGTACTTC. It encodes CASRDDRGGMYEQYF.

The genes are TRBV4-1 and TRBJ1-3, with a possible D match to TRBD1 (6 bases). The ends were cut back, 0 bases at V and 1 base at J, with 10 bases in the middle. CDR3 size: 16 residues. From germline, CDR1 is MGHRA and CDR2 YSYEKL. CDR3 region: CASSQEGASSGNTIYF. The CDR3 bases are TGCGCCAGCAGCCAAGAGGGGGCGTCTTCTGGAAACACCATATATTTT.

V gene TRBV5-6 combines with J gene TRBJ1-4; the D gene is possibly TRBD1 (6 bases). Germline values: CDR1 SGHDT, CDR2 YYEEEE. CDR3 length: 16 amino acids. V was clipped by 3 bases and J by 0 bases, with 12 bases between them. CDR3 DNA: TGTGCCAGCAGCTCGATTCCAGGGGCAACTAATGAAAAACTGTTTTTT. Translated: CASSSIPGATNEKLFF.

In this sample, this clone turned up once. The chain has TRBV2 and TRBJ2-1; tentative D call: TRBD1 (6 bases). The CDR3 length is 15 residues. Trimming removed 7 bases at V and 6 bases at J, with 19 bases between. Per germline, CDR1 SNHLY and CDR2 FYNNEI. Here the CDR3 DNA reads TGTGCCAGCAAGCAGGGACAACGACTTGGCAATGAGCAGTTCTTC. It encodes CASKQGQRLGNEQFF.

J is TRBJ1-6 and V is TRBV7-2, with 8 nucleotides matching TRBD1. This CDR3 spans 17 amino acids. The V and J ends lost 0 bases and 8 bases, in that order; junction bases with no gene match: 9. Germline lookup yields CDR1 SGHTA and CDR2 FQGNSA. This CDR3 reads CASSLAISGGLDSPLHF. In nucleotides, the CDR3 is TGTGCCAGCAGCTTAGCGATTTCAGGGGGCCTGGATTCACCCCTCCACTTT.

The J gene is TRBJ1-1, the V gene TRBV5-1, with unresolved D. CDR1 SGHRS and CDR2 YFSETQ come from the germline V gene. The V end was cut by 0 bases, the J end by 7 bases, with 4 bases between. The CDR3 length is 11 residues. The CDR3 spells CASSLGVEAFF. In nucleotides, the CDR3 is TGCGCCAGCAGCTTGGGCGTTGAAGCTTTCTTT.

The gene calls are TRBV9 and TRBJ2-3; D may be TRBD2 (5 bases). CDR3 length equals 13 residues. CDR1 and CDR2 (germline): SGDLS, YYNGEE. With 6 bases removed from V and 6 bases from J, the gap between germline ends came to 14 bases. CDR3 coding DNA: TGTGCCAGCAACCCGTCCCCGGGGGATACGCAGTATTTT. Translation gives CASNPSPGDTQYF.

DNA of the CDR3: TGTGCCAGCAACCACCCGGGCACTGAAGCTTTCTTT. Encoded protein: CASNHPGTEAFF. The chain couples TRBV6-5 to TRBJ1-1; D gene unclear. Germline V gene lookup returns CDR1 MNHEY and CDR2 SVGAGI. The CDR3 has 12 residues. With 7 bases removed from V and 4 bases from J, the gap between germline ends came to 10 bases.

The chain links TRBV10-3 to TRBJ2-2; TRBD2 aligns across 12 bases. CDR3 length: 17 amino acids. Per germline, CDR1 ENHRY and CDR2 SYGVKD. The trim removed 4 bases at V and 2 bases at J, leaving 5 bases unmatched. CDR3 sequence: CAISGGLAGRNTGELFF. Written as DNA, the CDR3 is TGTGCCATCAGTGGAGGACTAGCGGGAAGAAACACCGGGGAGCTGTTTTTT.

The DNA of the CDR3 is TGTGCCAGCAGTCCGAACAGGGGGCTACGGACTGAAGCTTTCTTT. Its protein product is CASSPNRGLRTEAFF. The chain carries TRBV28 and TRBJ1-1; TRBD1 matches at 9 bases. Germline V gene lookup returns CDR1 MDHEN and CDR2 SYDVKM. The CDR3 length is 15 residues. Trimming cost V 5 bases and J 5 bases; bases outside gene matches: 9.

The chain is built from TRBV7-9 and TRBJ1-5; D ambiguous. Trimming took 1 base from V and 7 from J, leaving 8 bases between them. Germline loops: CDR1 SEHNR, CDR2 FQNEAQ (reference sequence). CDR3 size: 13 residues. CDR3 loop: CASSLDAVQPQHF. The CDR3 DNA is TGTGCCAGCAGCTTAGATGCGGTCCAGCCCCAGCATTTT.

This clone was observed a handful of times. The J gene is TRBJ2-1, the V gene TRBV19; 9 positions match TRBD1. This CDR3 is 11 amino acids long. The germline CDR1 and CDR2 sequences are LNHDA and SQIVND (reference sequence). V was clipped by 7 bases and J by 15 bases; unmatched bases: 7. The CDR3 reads CASNTGQGMFF. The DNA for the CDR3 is TGTGCCAGTAACACCGGACAGGGGATGTTCTTC.

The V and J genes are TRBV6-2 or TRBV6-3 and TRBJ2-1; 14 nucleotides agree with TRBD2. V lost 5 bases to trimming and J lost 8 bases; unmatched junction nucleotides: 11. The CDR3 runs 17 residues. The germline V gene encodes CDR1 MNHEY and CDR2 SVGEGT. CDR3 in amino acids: CASSHYRGLAGEDEQFF. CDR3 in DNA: TGTGCCAGCAGTCATTACAGGGGACTAGCGGGAGAGGATGAGCAGTTCTTC.

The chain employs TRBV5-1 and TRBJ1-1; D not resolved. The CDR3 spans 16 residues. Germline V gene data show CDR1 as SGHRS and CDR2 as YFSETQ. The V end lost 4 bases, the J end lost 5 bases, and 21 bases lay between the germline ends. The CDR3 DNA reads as TGCGCCAGCAGCCCGACCGTTGCGGGCGCCGGGACTGAAGCTTTCTTT. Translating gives CASSPTVAGAGTEAFF.

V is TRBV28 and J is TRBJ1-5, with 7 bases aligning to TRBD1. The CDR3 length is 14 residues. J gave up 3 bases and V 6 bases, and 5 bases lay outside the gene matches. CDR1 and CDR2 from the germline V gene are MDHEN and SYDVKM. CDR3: CASSYDRANQPQHF. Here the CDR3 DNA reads TGTGCCAGCAGCTACGACAGGGCCAATCAGCCCCAGCATTTT.

In DNA, the CDR3 is TGTGCCAGCAGCAAAGGACAGGGGAACACTGAAGCTTTCTTT. This codes for CASSKGQGNTEAFF. The chain combines TRBV7-9 with TRBJ1-1; TRBD1 aligns across 8 bases. CDR1 is SEHNR, CDR2 FQNEAQ, per germline (reference sequence). The CDR3 is made up of 14 amino acids. V shed 5 bases and J 1 base; nucleotides not matched to a gene: 3.

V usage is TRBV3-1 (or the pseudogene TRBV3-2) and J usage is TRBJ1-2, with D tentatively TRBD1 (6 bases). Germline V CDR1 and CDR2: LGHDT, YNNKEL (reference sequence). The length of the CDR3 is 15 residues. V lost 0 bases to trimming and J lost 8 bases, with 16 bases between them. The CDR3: CASSQEIGGLWGYTF. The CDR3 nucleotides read TGTGCCAGCAGCCAAGAGATCGGGGGGCTGTGGGGCTACACCTTC.

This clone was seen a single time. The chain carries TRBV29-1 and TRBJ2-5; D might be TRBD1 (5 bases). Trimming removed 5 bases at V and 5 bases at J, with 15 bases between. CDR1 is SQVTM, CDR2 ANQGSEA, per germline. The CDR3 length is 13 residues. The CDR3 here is CSVTDKRRETQYF. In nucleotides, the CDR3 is TGCAGCGTTACGGACAAACGGCGGGAGACCCAGTACTTC.

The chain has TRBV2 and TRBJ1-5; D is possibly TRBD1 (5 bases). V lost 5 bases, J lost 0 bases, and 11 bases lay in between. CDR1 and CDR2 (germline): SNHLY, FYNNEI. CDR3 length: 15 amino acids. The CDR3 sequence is CASSQDTYSNQPQHF. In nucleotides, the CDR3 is TGTGCCAGCAGTCAGGACACATATAGCAATCAGCCCCAGCATTTT.

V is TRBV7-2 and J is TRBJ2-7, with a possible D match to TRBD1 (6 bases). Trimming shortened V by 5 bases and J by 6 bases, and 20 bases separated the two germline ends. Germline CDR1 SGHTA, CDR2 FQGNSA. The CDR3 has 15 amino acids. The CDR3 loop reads CASSLRRQGMGEQYF. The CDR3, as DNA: TGTGCCAGCAGCCTTAGGCGGCAGGGGATGGGCGAGCAGTACTTC.

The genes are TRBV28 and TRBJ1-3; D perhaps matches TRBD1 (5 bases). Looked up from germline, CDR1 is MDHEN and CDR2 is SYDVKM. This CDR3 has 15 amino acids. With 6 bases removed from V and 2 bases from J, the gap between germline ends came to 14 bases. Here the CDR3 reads CASSRRVQAGNTIYF. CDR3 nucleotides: TGTGCCAGCAGCCGTAGGGTACAGGCTGGAAACACCATATATTTT.

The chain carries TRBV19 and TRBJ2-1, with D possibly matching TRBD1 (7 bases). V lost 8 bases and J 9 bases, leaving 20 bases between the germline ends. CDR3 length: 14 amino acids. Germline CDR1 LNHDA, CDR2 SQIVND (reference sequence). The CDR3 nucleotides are TGTGCCAGTGCGGGGACAGAAGGGATAGGTGAGCAGTTCTTC. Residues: CASAGTEGIGEQFF.